This entry lists 15 T cell receptor beta chains sequenced from one sample in a study of shared clonotypes between healthy human individuals. Naive CD8 cells lacked CD45RO, underwent positive selection for CCR7 and left out terminally differentiated effector memory CD45RA+ cells. TCRdb's table, derived via immunoSEQ multiplex PCR, lists solely in-frame clones and lacks some. The sample holds about 2 million clones, approximately 94% seen once. Sequencing used naive CD8+ T cells sorted from blood. All receptors come from a man aged 18 to 30 in good health.

This chain uses TRBV21-1 with TRBJ1-1. TRBV21-1 is a known pseudogene. This CDR3 has 16 amino acids. The CDR3 loop reads CASSKALKGTDRGAFF. The CDR3 DNA reads as TGTGCCAGCAGCAAAGCGCTCAAGGGGACGGATAGGGGAGCTTTCTTT.

V gene TRBV2 combines with J gene TRBJ1-2; 7 bases are a match to TRBD1. The CDR3 spans 12 residues. CDR1 SNHLY and CDR2 FYNNEI come from the germline V gene. V gave up 8 bases and J gave up 7 bases; unmatched junction bases: 7. CDR3 sequence reads: CASGTASSGYTF. In DNA, the CDR3 is TGTGCCAGCGGGACAGCCTCTAGTGGCTACACCTTC.

The chain has TRBV7-9 and TRBJ2-7; D is undetermined. Trimming pared 1 base from V and 7 bases from J, leaving 11 bases between. The germline CDR1 and CDR2 sequences are SEHNR and FQNEAQ (reference sequence). The CDR3 length is 13 residues. The CDR3 sequence is CASSLGLDMEQYF. CDR3 sequence (DNA): TGTGCCAGCAGCTTAGGATTGGATATGGAGCAGTACTTC.

The rearrangement uses TRBV5-1 and TRBJ1-1, with 9 bases identical to TRBD1. V shed 4 bases and J 4 bases; nucleotides not matched to a gene: 11. The CDR3 is made up of 16 amino acids. Per germline, CDR1 SGHRS and CDR2 YFSETQ. The CDR3 nucleotides read TGCGCCAGCAGCCCGGGACAGGGTAGTTATGGCACTGAAGCTTTCTTT. Translated: CASSPGQGSYGTEAFF.

The chain is built from TRBV6-6 and TRBJ1-1; possible D gene TRBD1, 6 bases. The V and J ends lost 6 bases and 10 bases respectively, with 18 bases between them. Germline V lookup: CDR1 MNHNY, CDR2 SVGAGI (reference sequence). The CDR3 has 13 residues. DNA for the CDR3: TGTGCCAGCAGAAACAGGGAAAGGGAGGGAGCTTTCTTT. This gives the protein CASRNREREGAFF.

This clone appeared once. The rearrangement joins TRBV5-6 to TRBJ1-2; TRBD1 agrees at 9 bases. V gave up 1 base and J gave up 8 bases; unmatched junction bases: 6. Germline V lookup: CDR1 SGHDT, CDR2 YYEEEE. This CDR3 region has 14 residues. DNA of the CDR3: TGTGCCAGCAGCTTGTGGGGACAGGGCTTGGGCTACACCTTC. It specifies CASSLWGQGLGYTF. Based on the CDR3 plus reference TRBV5-6 and TRBJ1-2, the full variable domain is DAGVTQSPTHLIKTRGQQVTLRCSPKSGHDTVSWYQQALGQGPQFIFQYYEEEERQRGNFPDRFSGHQFPNYSSELNVNALLLGDSALYLCASSLWGQGLGYTFGSGTRLTVV.

Details on this clone: Within the sample, other DNA sequences also encode this same CDR3. The rearrangement joins TRBV28 to TRBJ2-7, with D possibly TRBD1 on 6 matching bases. The CDR3 extends over 14 amino acids. V lost 6 bases, J lost 3 bases, and 15 bases lay in between. In germline, CDR1 is MDHEN, CDR2 SYDVKM. CDR3 bases: TGTGCCAGCAGCTTTAGGTTAGGGGGCTACGAGCAGTACTTC. It encodes CASSFRLGGYEQYF. Supplemented by reference TRBV28 and TRBJ2-7, the full variable domain reads DVKVTQSSRYLVKRTGEKVFLECVQDMDHENMFWYRQDPGLGLRLIYFSYDVKMKEKGDIPEGYSVSREKKERFSLILESASTNQTSMYLCASSFRLGGYEQYFGPGTRLTVT.

The rearrangement uses TRBV27 and TRBJ2-2; D might be TRBD1 (6 bases). The germline gives CDR1 MNHEY, CDR2 SMNVEV (reference sequence). The CDR3 length is 16 residues. V dropped 3 bases and J dropped 5 bases, with 16 bases sitting between them. The CDR3 DNA reads TGTGCCAGCAGTTTTACAGGGACATTCGGGACCGGGGAGCTGTTTTTT. Protein product: CASSFTGTFGTGELFF.

J is TRBJ1-5 and V is TRBV28, with TRBD1 matching over 8 bases. With 5 bases clipped from V and 5 bases from J, the junction kept 5 bases outside the gene matches. Per the germline V gene, CDR1 is MDHEN and CDR2 is SYDVKM. The CDR3 is made up of 14 amino acids. The CDR3 protein is CASSQATGDQPQHF. CDR3 nucleotides: TGTGCCAGCAGTCAAGCGACAGGGGATCAGCCCCAGCATTTT.

The chain couples TRBV5-6 to TRBJ1-1; D remains unclear. The CDR3 has 14 residues. CDR1 SGHDT and CDR2 YYEEEE come from the germline V gene. Trimming stripped 3 bases from V and 5 bases from J, with 14 bases between. CDR3 bases: TGTGCCAGCAGCTACGGGCCCGTGGGAACTGAAGCTTTCTTT. Protein: CASSYGPVGTEAFF.

The chain has TRBV10-3 and TRBJ2-7, with 8 bases that match TRBD2. This CDR3 has 17 amino acids. With V trimmed by 0 bases and J by 6 bases, 13 bases remained unmatched. Germline V CDR1 and CDR2: ENHRY, SYGVKD. The chain's CDR3 is CAISESVSSGIASEQYF. In DNA, the CDR3 is TGTGCCATCAGTGAGTCTGTGAGTAGCGGGATTGCTTCCGAGCAGTACTTC.

V usage is TRBV5-6 and J usage is TRBJ2-3, with 7 bases matching TRBD2. This CDR3 is built from 16 residues. The germline V gene encodes CDR1 SGHDT and CDR2 YYEEEE. V was pared by 3 bases and J by 2 bases, with 9 bases of the junction left unmatched. The CDR3 sequence is CASSYILRGNTDTQYF. The CDR3 DNA is TGTGCCAGCAGCTATATCTTGCGGGGGAACACAGATACGCAGTATTTT.

The CDR3 nucleotides read TGCAGCGTTGAAGCGGCAGGTTTGAACACTGAAGCTTTCTTT. Protein: CSVEAAGLNTEAFF. The chain has TRBV29-1 and TRBJ1-1; D ambiguous. CDR1 and CDR2 (germline): SQVTM, ANQGSEA. V was trimmed by 1 base and J by 0 bases, leaving 9 bases between them. The CDR3 covers 14 residues. Using reference TRBV29-1 and TRBJ1-1 for the parts outside the CDR3, the full variable domain is SAVISQKPSRDICQRGTSLTIQCQVDSQVTMMFWYRQQPGQSLTLIATANQGSEATYESGFVIDKFPISRPNLTFSTLTVSNMSPEDSSIYLCSVEAAGLNTEAFFGQGTRLTVV.

As to this clone: Within the sample, other DNA sequences also encode this same CDR3. The chain employs TRBV28 and TRBJ2-7, with D uncertain. Germline CDR1 reads MDHEN; CDR2 reads SYDVKM. Trimming pared 3 bases from V and 2 bases from J, leaving 8 bases between. The CDR3 sequence is 13 residues long. DNA for the CDR3: TGTGCCAGCAGTTTGAACGGAGCCTACGAGCAGTACTTC. Its translation is CASSLNGAYEQYF.

This CDR3 is CASSIEDPRPGANVLTF. The CDR3 nucleotides read TGTGCCAGTAGTATTGAAGACCCCCGGCCTGGGGCCAACGTCCTGACTTTC. V is TRBV19 and J is TRBJ2-6; no reliable D call. This CDR3 contains 17 residues. Between the trimmed V and J ends, which lost 3 bases and 2 bases, there was a span of 14 bases. CDR1 and CDR2 (germline): LNHDA, SQIVND (reference sequence).